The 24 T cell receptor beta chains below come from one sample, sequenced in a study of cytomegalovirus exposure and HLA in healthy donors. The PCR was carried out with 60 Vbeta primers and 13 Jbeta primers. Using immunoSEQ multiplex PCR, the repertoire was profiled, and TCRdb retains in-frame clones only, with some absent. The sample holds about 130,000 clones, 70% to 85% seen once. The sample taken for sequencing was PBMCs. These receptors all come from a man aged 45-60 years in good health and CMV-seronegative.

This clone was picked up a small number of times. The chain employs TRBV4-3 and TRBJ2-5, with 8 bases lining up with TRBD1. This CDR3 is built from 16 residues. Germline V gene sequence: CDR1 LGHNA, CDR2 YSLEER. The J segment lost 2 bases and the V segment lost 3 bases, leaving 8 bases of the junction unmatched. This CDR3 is CASSQDPGQVQETQYF. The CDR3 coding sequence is TGCGCCAGCAGCCAGGACCCGGGACAGGTTCAAGAGACCCAGTACTTC.

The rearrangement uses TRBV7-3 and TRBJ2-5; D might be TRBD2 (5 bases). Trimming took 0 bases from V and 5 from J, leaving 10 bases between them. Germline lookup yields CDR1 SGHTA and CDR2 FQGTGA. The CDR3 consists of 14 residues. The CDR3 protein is CASSLTRDSETQYF. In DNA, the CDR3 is TGTGCCAGCAGCTTAACACGGGATTCGGAGACCCAGTACTTC.

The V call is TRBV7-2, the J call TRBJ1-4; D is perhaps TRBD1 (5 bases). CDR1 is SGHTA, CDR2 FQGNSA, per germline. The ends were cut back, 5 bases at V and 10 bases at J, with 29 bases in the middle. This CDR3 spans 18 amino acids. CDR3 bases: TGTGCCAGCAGCCCAACTCATATTGCAGGGTCCGGTATCGGAAAACTGTTTTTT. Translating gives CASSPTHIAGSGIGKLFF. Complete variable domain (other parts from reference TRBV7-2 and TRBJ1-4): GAGVSQSPSNKVTEKGKDVELRCDPISGHTALYWYRQSLGQGLEFLIYFQGNSAPDKSGLPSDRFSAERTGGSVSTLTIQRTQQEDSAVYLCASSPTHIAGSGIGKLFFGSGTQLSVL.

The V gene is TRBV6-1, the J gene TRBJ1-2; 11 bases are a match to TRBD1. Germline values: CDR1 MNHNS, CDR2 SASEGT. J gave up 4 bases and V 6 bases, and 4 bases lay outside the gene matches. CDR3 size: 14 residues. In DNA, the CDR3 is TGTGCCAGCAGCGGGACAGGGGGTCCCTATGGCTACACCTTC. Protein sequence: CASSGTGGPYGYTF.

The CDR3 DNA reads TGCGCCAGCAGCCGTGAACCCAGCTCCTATAATTCACCCCTCCACTTT. Translating it yields CASSREPSSYNSPLHF. The chain uses TRBV4-3 and TRBJ1-6; D is unresolved. The germline V gene encodes CDR1 LGHNA and CDR2 YSLEER. The CDR3 has 16 amino acids. Trimming cost V 4 bases and J 0 bases, with 10 bases left between them.

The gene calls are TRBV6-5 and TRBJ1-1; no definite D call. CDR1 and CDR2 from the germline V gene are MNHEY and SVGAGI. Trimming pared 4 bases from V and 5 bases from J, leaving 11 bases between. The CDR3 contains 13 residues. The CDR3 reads CASSSLTVTEAFF. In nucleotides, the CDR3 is TGTGCCAGCAGTTCCTTGACTGTTACTGAAGCTTTCTTT.

DNA of the CDR3: TGCGCCAGCAGCCCACAGGGGGGGGGCAATCAGCCCCAGCATTTT. It encodes CASSPQGGGNQPQHF. This sequence joins TRBV4-1 and TRBJ1-5, with 8 bases fitting TRBD1. The CDR3 is 15 residues long. CDR1 MGHRA and CDR2 YSYEKL come from the germline V gene. J gave up 2 bases and V 4 bases, and 4 bases lay outside the gene matches.

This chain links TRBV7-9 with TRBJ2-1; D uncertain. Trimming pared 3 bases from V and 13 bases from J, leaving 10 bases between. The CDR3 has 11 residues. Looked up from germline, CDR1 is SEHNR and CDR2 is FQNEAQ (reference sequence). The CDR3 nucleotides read TGTGCCAGCAGCTTTAGGAGTAGTCAGTTCTTC. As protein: CASSFRSSQFF.

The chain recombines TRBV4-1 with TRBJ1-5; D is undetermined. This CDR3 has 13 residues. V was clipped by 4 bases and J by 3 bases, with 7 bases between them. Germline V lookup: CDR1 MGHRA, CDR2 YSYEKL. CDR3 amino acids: CASSRAYNQPQHF. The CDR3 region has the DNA TGCGCCAGCAGCCGGGCCTACAATCAGCCCCAGCATTTT.

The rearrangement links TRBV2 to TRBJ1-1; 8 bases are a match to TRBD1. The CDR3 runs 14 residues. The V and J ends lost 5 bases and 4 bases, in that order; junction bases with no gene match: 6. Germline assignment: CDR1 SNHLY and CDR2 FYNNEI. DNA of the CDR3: TGTGCCAGCAGTTCCCTTGGGACAGGCACTGAAGCTTTCTTT. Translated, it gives CASSSLGTGTEAFF.

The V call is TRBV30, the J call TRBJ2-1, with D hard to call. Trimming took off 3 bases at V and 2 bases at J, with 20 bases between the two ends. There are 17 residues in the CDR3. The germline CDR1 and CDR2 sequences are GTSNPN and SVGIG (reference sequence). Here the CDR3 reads CAWRGRPSSTAYNEQFF. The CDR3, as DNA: TGTGCCTGGAGGGGCCGTCCCAGTAGTACCGCCTACAATGAGCAGTTCTTC.

CDR3: CASSPRRQGHYEQYF. Here the CDR3 DNA reads TGTGCCAGCAGCCCCCGACGACAGGGCCACTACGAGCAGTACTTC. V and J are TRBV7-4 and TRBJ2-7; 7 bases are shared with TRBD1. The V gene's germline CDR1 is SGHVT and CDR2 SQSDAQ. The CDR3 length is 15 residues. V was clipped by 5 bases and J by 3 bases; unmatched bases: 10.

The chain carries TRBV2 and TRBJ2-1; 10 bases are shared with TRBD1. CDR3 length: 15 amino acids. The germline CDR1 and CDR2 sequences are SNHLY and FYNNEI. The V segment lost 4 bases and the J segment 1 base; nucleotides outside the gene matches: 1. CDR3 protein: CASSGQGASYNEQFF. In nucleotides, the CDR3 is TGTGCCAGCAGTGGACAGGGGGCATCCTACAATGAGCAGTTCTTC.

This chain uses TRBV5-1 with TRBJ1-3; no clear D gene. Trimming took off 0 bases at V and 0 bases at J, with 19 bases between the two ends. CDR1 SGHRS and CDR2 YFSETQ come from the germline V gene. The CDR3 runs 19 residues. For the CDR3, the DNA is TGCGCCAGCAGCTTGGGGCCCTCGGGCGGGTCCAGCTCTGGAAACACCATATATTTT. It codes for CASSLGPSGGSSSGNTIYF. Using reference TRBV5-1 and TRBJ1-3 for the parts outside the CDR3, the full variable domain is KAGVTQTPRYLIKTRGQQVTLSCSPISGHRSVSWYQQTPGQGLQFLFEYFSETQRNKGNFPGRFSGRQFSNSRSEMNVSTLELGDSALYLCASSLGPSGGSSSGNTIYFGEGSWLTVV.

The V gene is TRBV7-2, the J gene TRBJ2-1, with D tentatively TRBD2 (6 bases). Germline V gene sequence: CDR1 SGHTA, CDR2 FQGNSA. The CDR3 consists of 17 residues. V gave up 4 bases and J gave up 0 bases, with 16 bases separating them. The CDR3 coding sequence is TGTGCCAGCAGCTACAGAAGGAGGGAGAGCTCCTACAATGAGCAGTTCTTC. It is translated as CASSYRRRESSYNEQFF. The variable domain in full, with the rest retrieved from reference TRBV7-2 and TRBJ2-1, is GAGVSQSPSNKVTEKGKDVELRCDPISGHTALYWYRQSLGQGLEFLIYFQGNSAPDKSGLPSDRFSAERTGGSVSTLTIQRTQQEDSAVYLCASSYRRRESSYNEQFFGPGTRLTVL.

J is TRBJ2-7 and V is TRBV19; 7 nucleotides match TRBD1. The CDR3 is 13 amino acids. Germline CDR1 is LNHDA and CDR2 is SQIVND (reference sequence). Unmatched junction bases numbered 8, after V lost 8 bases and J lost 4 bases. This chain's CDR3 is CASSGTASYEQYF. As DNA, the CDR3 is TGTGCCAGTTCCGGGACAGCTTCTTACGAGCAGTACTTC.

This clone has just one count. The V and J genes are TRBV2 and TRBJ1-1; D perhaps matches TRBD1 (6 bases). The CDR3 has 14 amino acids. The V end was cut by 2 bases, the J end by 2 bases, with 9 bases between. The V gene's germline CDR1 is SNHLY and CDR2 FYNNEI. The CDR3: CASSEQGPNTEAFF. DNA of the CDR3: TGTGCCAGCAGTGAACAGGGGCCCAACACTGAAGCTTTCTTT.

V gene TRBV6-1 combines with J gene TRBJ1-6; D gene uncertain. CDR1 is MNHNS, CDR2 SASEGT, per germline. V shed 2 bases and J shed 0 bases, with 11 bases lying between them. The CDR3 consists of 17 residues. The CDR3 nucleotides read TGTGCCAGCAGTGAAACCCCGACGGGCTCCTATAATTCACCCCTCCACTTT. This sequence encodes CASSETPTGSYNSPLHF.

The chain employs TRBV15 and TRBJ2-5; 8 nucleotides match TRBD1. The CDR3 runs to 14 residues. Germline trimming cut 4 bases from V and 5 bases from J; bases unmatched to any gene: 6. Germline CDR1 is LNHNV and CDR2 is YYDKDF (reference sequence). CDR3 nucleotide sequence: TGTGCCACCAGCATCGGACAGGGCGGGGAGACCCAGTACTTC. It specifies CATSIGQGGETQYF.

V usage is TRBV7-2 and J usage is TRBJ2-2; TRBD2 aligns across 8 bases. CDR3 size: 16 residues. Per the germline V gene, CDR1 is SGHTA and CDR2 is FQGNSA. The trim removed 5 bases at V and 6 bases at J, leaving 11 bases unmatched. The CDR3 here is CASSPRNSGAPGELFF. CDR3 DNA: TGTGCCAGCAGCCCCCGCAATAGCGGGGCTCCCGGGGAGCTGTTTTTT.

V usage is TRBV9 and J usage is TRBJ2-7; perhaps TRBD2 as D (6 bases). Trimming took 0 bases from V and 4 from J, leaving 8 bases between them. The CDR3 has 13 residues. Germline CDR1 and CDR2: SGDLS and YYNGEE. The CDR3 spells CASSVGDSYEQYF. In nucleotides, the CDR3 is TGTGCCAGCAGCGTAGGGGACTCATACGAGCAGTACTTC.

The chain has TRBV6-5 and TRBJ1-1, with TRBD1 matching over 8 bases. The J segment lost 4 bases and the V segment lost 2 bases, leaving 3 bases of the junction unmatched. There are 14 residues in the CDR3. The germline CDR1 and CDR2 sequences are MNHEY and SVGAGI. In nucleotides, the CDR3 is TGTGCCAGCAGTTACACGGACAGGGCCACTGAAGCTTTCTTT. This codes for CASSYTDRATEAFF.

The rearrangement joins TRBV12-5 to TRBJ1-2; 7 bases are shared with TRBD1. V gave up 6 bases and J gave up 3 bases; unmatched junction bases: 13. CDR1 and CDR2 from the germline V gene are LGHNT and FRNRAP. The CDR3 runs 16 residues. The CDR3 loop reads CASGLTLRGHDYGYTF. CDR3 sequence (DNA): TGTGCTAGTGGGCTGACTCTAAGGGGGCATGACTATGGCTACACCTTC.

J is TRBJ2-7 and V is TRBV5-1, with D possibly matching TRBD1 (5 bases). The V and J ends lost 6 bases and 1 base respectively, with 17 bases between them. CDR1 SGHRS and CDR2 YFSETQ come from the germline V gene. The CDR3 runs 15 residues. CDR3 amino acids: CASTPSRVGSYEQYF. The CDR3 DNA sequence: TGCGCCAGCACTCCCAGCAGGGTGGGGTCCTACGAGCAGTACTTC.